This T cell receptor (beta chain) was obtained from a study of blood T cell repertoires in COVID-19. Study summary: Researchers got acute and convalescent COVID-19 samples from the United States, Italy and Spain.

The CDR3 is 13 residues long. The V and J ends lost 3 bases and 5 bases respectively, with 12 bases between them. The germline V gene has CDR1 SGHNT and CDR2 YYREEE (reference sequence). All enrollees were about 18 to 100 years old and from approximately 25 US areas. Membership in each cohort depended on participant-reported clinical history. Methods used by the authors: Reference gene primer amplification in the assay estimated nucleated cell counts. Repertoires were generated with immunoSEQ multiplex PCR, while TCRdb's copy carries only in-frame clones and drops some. V, J and clone size were drawn from that table, and D and trimming were deduced from the DNA. The sample carries a few hundred thousand clones, almost 90% recorded once.

Sequencing was performed on PBMCs or T cells enriched from blood (not recorded which). This receptor was identified in a woman under 30 with acute COVID-19. The genes are TRBV5-4 and TRBJ2-7; D is unresolved. The CDR3 DNA follows: TGTGCCAGCAGCTCCTCCCGACTCCACGAGCAGTACTTC. Its protein product is CASSSSRLHEQYF.